This T cell receptor beta chain was documented in a study of control samples from healthy donors and cancer patients. CDR3 length: 13 amino acids. Trimming took 4 bases from V and 8 from J, leaving 15 bases between them. Germline V gives CDR1 SGHDN, CDR2 FVKESK. TCRdb keeps only in-frame clones here, not all; method: immunoSEQ multiplex PCR. This sample yields about 160,000 clones, of which 96% are seen a single time; over 1% belongs to the top ten. Material: blood. The chain combines TRBV14 with TRBJ2-7; maybe TRBD1 (5 bases). The source of this sequence is a young woman in good health. The CDR3, as DNA: TGTGCCAGCAGCCCAAGACAGCTACTCAAGCAGTACTTC. Encoded protein: CASSPRQLLKQYF.